Sequencing of this TCR beta chain was carried out in a study of radiation and T cells in renal cell carcinoma. Study-wide results and limits: Irradiated tumors had higher TCR clonality than control tumors. Only small tumor regions of roughly 1 g were sampled.

This CDR3 has 16 residues. Germline CDR1 and CDR2: SQVTM and ANQGSEA. V was pared by 3 bases and J by 3 bases, with 20 bases between. Only in-frame clones appear in the TCRdb table, and some are missing; sequencing was by immunoSEQ multiplex PCR. The sample consists of around 16,000 clones, 58% of them appearing once. In the case of this clone: The antigen is undetermined.

Treatment indicated: treatment-naive control, cytoreductive nephrectomy. The input for sequencing was tumor tissue, taken from a patient whose treatment was nephrectomy without radiotherapy. The TCR sequence derives from a middle-aged man with renal cell carcinoma. The chain joins TRBV29-1 to TRBJ2-5; possible D gene TRBD2, 7 bases. CDR3 DNA: TGCAGCGTTGAGGGGGGGGGCCCAATATGGGAAGAGACCCAGTACTTC. Its translation is CSVEGGGPIWEETQYF. Based on the CDR3 plus reference TRBV29-1 and TRBJ2-5, the full variable domain is SAVISQKPSRDICQRGTSLTIQCQVDSQVTMMFWYRQQPGQSLTLIATANQGSEATYESGFVIDKFPISRPNLTFSTLTVSNMSPEDSSIYLCSVEGGGPIWEETQYFGPGTRLLVL.